This T cell receptor beta chain was identified in a study of T cells of healthy individuals. TCRdb reprocessed the 5' RACE reads via MiXCR and lists one record per CDR3 protein. The table has about 96,000 distinct CDR3 sequences, approximately 18% seen once. This clonotype showed up just a few times. Germline assignment: CDR1 MNHEY and CDR2 SMNVEV (reference sequence). With V trimmed by 7 bases and J by 1 base, 4 bases remained unmatched. The CDR3 has 14 residues. The V and J genes are TRBV27 and TRBJ1-1; 9 bases align to TRBD1. The source is a human donor in good health. CDR3 in DNA: TGTGCCAGCATTGGGACAGGGCGGAACACTGAAGCTTTCTTT. This gives the protein CASIGTGRNTEAFF.